Shown below are 17 T cell receptor beta chains from a single sample sequenced in a study of T cell responses to AZD1222 COVID-19 vaccine. Produced via immunoSEQ multiplex PCR; TCRdb's table is partial and in-frame only. Of around 100,000 clones listed, 85% are singletons. The sample was peripheral blood, taken 28 days after the second AZD1222 dose. Receptors originate from an adult who received the AZD1222 COVID-19 vaccine.

The genes are TRBV5-1 and TRBJ1-6; no clear D gene. V shed 4 bases and J shed 1 base, with 9 bases lying between them. CDR3 length: 15 residues. CDR1 is SGHRS, CDR2 YFSETQ, per germline. The DNA of the CDR3 is TGCGCCAGCAGCCCCGACAAGTCCTATAATTCACCCCTCCACTTT. This encodes CASSPDKSYNSPLHF.

The CDR3 here is CASSLGRLMNTEAFF. CDR3 DNA: TGTGCCAGCAGCTTAGGACGGCTAATGAACACTGAAGCTTTCTTT. The chain combines TRBV7-9 with TRBJ1-1; the D is unclear. Trimming pared 1 base from V and 0 bases from J, leaving 9 bases between. The CDR3 length is 15 residues. Germline-derived CDR1 and CDR2 are SEHNR and FQNEAQ (reference sequence).

This chain connects TRBV19 to TRBJ2-7; 10 bases fit TRBD1. This CDR3 has 15 residues. The germline V gene has CDR1 LNHDA and CDR2 SQIVND (reference sequence). With 7 bases clipped from V and 3 bases from J, the junction kept 9 bases outside the gene matches. CDR3 region: CASTPDRGVLYEQYF. The DNA for the CDR3 is TGTGCCAGTACCCCGGACAGGGGGGTTCTCTACGAGCAGTACTTC.

The V call is TRBV15, the J call TRBJ1-4; D perhaps matches TRBD1 (5 bases). The CDR3 sequence is 16 residues long. Germline loops: CDR1 LNHNV, CDR2 YYDKDF (reference sequence). V lost 5 bases to trimming and J lost 6 bases, with 19 bases between them. The CDR3 spells CATSAPLGAGDEKLFF. The CDR3 nucleotides are TGTGCCACCAGCGCCCCCTTGGGAGCGGGGGATGAAAAACTGTTTTTT. Complete variable domain (other parts from reference TRBV15 and TRBJ1-4): DAMVIQNPRYQVTQFGKPVTLSCSQTLNHNVMYWYQQKSSQAPKLLFHYYDKDFNNEADTPDNFQSRRPNTSFCFLDIRSPGLGDTAMYLCATSAPLGAGDEKLFFGSGTQLSVL.

The chain recombines TRBV5-1 with TRBJ2-3; 7 nucleotides align to TRBD2. Trimming took 4 bases from V and 0 from J; bases not matched to a gene: 8. The V gene's germline CDR1 is SGHRS and CDR2 YFSETQ. This CDR3 region has 16 residues. CDR3 in amino acids: CASSPGTSESTDTQYF. The CDR3 DNA reads as TGCGCCAGCAGCCCGGGAACTAGCGAAAGCACAGATACGCAGTATTTT.

This chain uses TRBV7-2 with TRBJ1-6; possible D gene TRBD1, 6 bases. CDR1 and CDR2 from the germline V gene are SGHTA and FQGNSA. The CDR3 is 16 amino acids. Trimming removed 6 bases at V and 1 base at J, with 13 bases between. Here the CDR3 reads CASRATQGSYNSPLHF. The CDR3 nucleotides read TGTGCCAGCAGGGCAACGCAGGGGTCCTATAATTCACCCCTCCACTTT.

This sequence joins TRBV7-2 and TRBJ2-5, with D possibly TRBD1 on 6 matching bases. CDR1 is SGHTA and CDR2 is FQGNSA in the germline V gene. V was shortened by 0 bases and J by 4 bases, with 9 bases between the two germline ends. The CDR3 is 14 residues long. The CDR3 loop is CASSLATGSETQYF. CDR3 in DNA: TGTGCCAGCAGCTTAGCTACAGGGTCAGAGACCCAGTACTTC.

This clone has just a few counts. V usage is TRBV19 and J usage is TRBJ1-1; D possibly corresponds to TRBD1 (5 bases). V lost 9 bases and J lost 1, with 21 bases in between. Germline values: CDR1 LNHDA, CDR2 SQIVND (reference sequence). The CDR3 has 16 amino acids. Here the CDR3 reads CASQQSGLSGNTEAFF. The CDR3 DNA sequence: TGTGCCAGCCAGCAGTCGGGACTGTCTGGGAACACTGAAGCTTTCTTT. The variable domain in full, completed from reference TRBV19 and TRBJ1-1, reads DGGITQSPKYLFRKEGQNVTLSCEQNLNHDAMYWYRQDPGQGLRLIYYSQIVNDFQKGDIAEGYSVSREKKESFPLTVTSAQKNPTAFYLCASQQSGLSGNTEAFFGQGTRLTVV.

The rearrangement joins TRBV19 to TRBJ1-2; TRBD1 is a possible D gene (6 bases). The CDR3 sequence is 15 residues long. V lost 5 bases and J 0 bases, leaving 13 bases between the germline ends. Germline CDR1 and CDR2: LNHDA and SQIVND (reference sequence). CDR3 protein: CASSPRGGPNYGYTF. CDR3 DNA sequence: TGTGCCAGTAGTCCCCGGGGGGGGCCTAACTATGGCTACACCTTC.

The rearrangement joins TRBV7-9 to TRBJ1-1; 8 bases line up with TRBD1. There are 14 residues in the CDR3. CDR1 and CDR2 from the germline V gene are SEHNR and FQNEAQ (reference sequence). Trimming removed 5 bases from V and 4 bases from J; junction bases left unmatched: 6. CDR3 in amino acids: CASSPDRGVTEAFF. CDR3 DNA sequence: TGTGCCAGCAGCCCAGACAGGGGAGTCACTGAAGCTTTCTTT.

This chain joins TRBV5-5 and TRBJ2-7; D remains unclear. The germline gives CDR1 SGHKS, CDR2 YYEKEE (reference sequence). The CDR3 loop spans 14 amino acids. V gave up 4 bases and J gave up 4 bases, with 15 bases separating them. CDR3 protein: CASSATTARYEQYF. For the CDR3, the DNA is TGTGCCAGCAGCGCCACCACCGCCCGATACGAGCAGTACTTC. Full variable domain (rest looked up from reference TRBV5-5 and TRBJ2-7): DAGVTQSPTHLIKTRGQQVTLRCSPISGHKSVSWYQQVLGQGPQFIFQYYEKEERGRGNFPDRFSARQFPNYSSELNVNALLLGDSALYLCASSATTARYEQYFGPGTRLTVT.

This sequence joins TRBV27 and TRBJ1-6; D is unresolved. The CDR3 contains 11 residues. V lost 5 bases and J lost 12, with 8 bases in between. Germline V lookup: CDR1 MNHEY, CDR2 SMNVEV (reference sequence). CDR3 amino acids: CASSRPGPLHF. The CDR3 nucleotides read TGTGCCAGCAGTCGCCCGGGACCCCTCCACTTT.

The chain carries TRBV5-1 and TRBJ1-3; TRBD1 is a possible D gene (5 bases). Trimming stripped 4 bases from V and 0 bases from J, with 14 bases between. CDR1 is SGHRS, CDR2 YFSETQ, per germline. The CDR3 is made up of 16 amino acids. CDR3 DNA sequence: TGCGCCAGCAGCCCTGGGGGACCCTCCTCTGGAAACACCATATATTTT. Translated, it gives CASSPGGPSSGNTIYF.

This sequence joins TRBV6-2 or TRBV6-3 and TRBJ1-1; D unclear. The CDR3 sequence is 12 residues long. CDR1 is MNHEY and CDR2 is SVGEGT in the germline V gene. V was pared by 2 bases and J by 10 bases, with 11 bases between. CDR3 region: CASSYPELRAFF. In DNA form, the CDR3 reads TGTGCCAGCAGTTACCCCGAGTTAAGAGCTTTCTTT.

This clone was recorded only once. V usage is TRBV5-4 and J usage is TRBJ2-2; D may be TRBD2 (6 bases). CDR1 and CDR2 from the germline V gene are SGHNT and YYREEE (reference sequence). This CDR3 is 16 amino acids long. Trimming took off 4 bases at V and 2 bases at J, with 15 bases between the two ends. This chain's CDR3 is CASSPGVSANTGELFF. CDR3 sequence (DNA): TGTGCCAGCAGCCCGGGAGTTAGCGCTAACACCGGGGAGCTGTTTTTT. Together with reference TRBV5-4 and TRBJ2-2, the CDR3 gives the full variable domain: ETGVTQSPTHLIKTRGQQVTLRCSSQSGHNTVSWYQQALGQGPQFIFQYYREEENGRGNFPPRFSGLQFPNYSSELNVNALELDDSALYLCASSPGVSANTGELFFGEGSRLTVL.

This clone was counted between two and nine times. The genes are TRBV19 and TRBJ1-1, with D unclear. Germline-derived CDR1 and CDR2 are LNHDA and SQIVND (reference sequence). The CDR3 extends over 15 amino acids. Trimming removed 4 bases at V and 1 base at J, with 13 bases between. The CDR3 region is CASSTIWGGNTEAFF. In DNA form, the CDR3 reads TGTGCCAGTAGTACCATATGGGGTGGGAACACTGAAGCTTTCTTT.

This chain uses TRBV7-9 with TRBJ1-1; 7 bases align to TRBD1. J lost 1 base, V lost 4 bases, and 9 bases had no gene match. The CDR3 length is 16 residues. CDR1 SEHNR and CDR2 FQNEAQ come from the germline V gene (reference sequence). The CDR3 DNA reads as TGTGCCAGCAGCTCGCACAGGGGCGAATCGAACACTGAAGCTTTCTTT. It translates to CASSSHRGESNTEAFF.